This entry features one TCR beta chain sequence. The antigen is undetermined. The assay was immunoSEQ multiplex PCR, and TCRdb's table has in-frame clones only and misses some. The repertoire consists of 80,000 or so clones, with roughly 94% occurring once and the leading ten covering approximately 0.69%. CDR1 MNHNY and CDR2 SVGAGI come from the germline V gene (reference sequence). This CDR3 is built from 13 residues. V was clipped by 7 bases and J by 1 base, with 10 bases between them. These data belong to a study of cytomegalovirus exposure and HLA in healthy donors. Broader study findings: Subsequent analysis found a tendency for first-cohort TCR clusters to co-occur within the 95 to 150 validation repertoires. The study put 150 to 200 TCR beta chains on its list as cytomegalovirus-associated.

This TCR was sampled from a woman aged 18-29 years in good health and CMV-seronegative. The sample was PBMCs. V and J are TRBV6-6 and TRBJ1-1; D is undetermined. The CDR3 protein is CASTRAGNTEAFF. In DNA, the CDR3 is TGTGCCAGCACCCGGGCGGGGAACACTGAAGCTTTCTTT.